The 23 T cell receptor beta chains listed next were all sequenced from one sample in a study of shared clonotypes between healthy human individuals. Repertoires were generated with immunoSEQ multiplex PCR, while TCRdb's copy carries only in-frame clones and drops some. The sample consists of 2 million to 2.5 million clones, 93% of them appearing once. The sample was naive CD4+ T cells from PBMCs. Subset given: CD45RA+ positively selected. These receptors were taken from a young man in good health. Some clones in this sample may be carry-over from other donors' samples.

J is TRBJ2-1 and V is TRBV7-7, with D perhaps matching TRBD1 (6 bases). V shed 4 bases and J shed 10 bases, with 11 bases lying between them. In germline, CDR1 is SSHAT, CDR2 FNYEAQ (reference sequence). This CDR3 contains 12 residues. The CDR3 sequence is CASSSTGIEQFF. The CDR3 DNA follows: TGTGCCAGCAGCTCCACAGGGATAGAGCAGTTCTTC.

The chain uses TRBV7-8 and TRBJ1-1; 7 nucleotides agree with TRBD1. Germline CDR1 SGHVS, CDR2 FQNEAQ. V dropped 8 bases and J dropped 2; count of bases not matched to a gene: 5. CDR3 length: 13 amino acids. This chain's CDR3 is CASRDSKNTEAFF. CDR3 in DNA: TGTGCCAGCCGGGACAGTAAAAACACTGAAGCTTTCTTT. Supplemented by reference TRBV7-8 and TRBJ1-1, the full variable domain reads GAGVSQSPRYKVAKRGQDVALRCDPISGHVSLFWYQQALGQGPEFLTYFQNEAQLDKSGLPSDRFFAERPEGSVSTLKIQRTQQEDSAVYLCASRDSKNTEAFFGQGTRLTVV.

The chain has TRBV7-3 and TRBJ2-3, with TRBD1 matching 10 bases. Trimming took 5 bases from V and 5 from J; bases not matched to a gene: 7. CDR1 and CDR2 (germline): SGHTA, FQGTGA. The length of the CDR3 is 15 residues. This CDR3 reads CASSLATGGGDTQYF. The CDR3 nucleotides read TGTGCCAGCAGCCTTGCGACAGGGGGCGGAGATACGCAGTATTTT. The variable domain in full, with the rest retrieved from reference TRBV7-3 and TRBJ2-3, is GAGVSQTPSNKVTEKGKYVELRCDPISGHTALYWYRQSLGQGPEFLIYFQGTGAADDSGLPNDRFFAVRPEGSVSTLKIQRTERGDSAVYLCASSLATGGGDTQYFGPGTRLTVL.

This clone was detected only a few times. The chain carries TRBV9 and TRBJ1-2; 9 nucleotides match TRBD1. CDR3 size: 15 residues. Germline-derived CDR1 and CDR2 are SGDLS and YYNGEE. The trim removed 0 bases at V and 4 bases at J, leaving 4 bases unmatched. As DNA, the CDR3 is TGTGCCAGCAGCGTAGGGGGACAGGGTGGCTATGGCTACACCTTC. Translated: CASSVGGQGGYGYTF.

The CDR3 DNA sequence: TGTGCCAGCAGTGACAGCTACCAAGAGACCCAGTACTTC. Translation gives CASSDSYQETQYF. V usage is TRBV25-1 and J usage is TRBJ2-5; D call uncertain. The CDR3 is made up of 13 amino acids. V was cut by 3 bases and J by 0 bases, with 5 bases left in between. CDR1 MGHDK and CDR2 SYGVNS come from the germline V gene.

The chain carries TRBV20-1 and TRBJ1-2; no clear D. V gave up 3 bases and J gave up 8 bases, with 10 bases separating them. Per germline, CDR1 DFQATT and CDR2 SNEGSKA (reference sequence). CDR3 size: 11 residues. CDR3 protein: CSARGEAGYTF. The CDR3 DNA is TGCAGTGCTAGGGGAGAAGCCGGCTACACCTTC.

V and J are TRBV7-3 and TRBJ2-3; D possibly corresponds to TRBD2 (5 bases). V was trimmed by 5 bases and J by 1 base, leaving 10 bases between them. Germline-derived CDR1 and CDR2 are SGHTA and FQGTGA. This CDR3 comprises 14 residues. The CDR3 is CASSRSAGTDTQYF. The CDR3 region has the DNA TGTGCCAGCAGCCGTAGCGCCGGCACAGATACGCAGTATTTT. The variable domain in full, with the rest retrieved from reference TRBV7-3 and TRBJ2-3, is GAGVSQTPSNKVTEKGKYVELRCDPISGHTALYWYRQSLGQGPEFLIYFQGTGAADDSGLPNDRFFAVRPEGSVSTLKIQRTERGDSAVYLCASSRSAGTDTQYFGPGTRLTVL.

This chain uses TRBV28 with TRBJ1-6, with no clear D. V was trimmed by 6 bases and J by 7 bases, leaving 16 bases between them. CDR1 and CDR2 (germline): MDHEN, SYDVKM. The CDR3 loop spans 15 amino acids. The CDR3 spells CASSQIPSLNSPLHF. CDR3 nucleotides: TGTGCCAGCAGCCAGATCCCCTCCCTGAATTCACCCCTCCACTTT. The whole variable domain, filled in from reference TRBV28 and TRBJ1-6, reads DVKVTQSSRYLVKRTGEKVFLECVQDMDHENMFWYRQDPGLGLRLIYFSYDVKMKEKGDIPEGYSVSREKKERFSLILESASTNQTSMYLCASSQIPSLNSPLHFGNGTRLTVT.

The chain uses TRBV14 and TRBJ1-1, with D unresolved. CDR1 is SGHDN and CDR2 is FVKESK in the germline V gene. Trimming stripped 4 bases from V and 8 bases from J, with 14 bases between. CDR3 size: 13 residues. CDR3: CASSPQQGREAFF. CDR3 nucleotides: TGTGCCAGCAGCCCGCAACAAGGCAGGGAAGCTTTCTTT.

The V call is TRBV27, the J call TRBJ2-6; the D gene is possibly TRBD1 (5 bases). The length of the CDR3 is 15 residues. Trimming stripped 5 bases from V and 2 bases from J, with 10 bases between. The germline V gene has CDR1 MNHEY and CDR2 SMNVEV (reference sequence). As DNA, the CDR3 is TGTGCCAGCAGTCTCAGGGTTACTGGGGCCAACGTCCTGACTTTC. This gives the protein CASSLRVTGANVLTF.

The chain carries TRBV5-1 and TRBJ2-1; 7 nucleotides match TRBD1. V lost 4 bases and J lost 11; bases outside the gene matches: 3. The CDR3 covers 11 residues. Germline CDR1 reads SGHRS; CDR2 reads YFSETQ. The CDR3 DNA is TGCGCCAGCAGCCCGGGACAGAAGCAGTTCTTC. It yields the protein CASSPGQKQFF.

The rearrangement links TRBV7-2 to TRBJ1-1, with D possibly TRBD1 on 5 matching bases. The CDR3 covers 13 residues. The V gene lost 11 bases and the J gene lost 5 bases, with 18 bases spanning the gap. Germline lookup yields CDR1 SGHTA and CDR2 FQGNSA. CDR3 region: CAGRSGGGTEAFF. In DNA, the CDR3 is TGTGCCGGACGGAGCGGGGGGGGAACTGAAGCTTTCTTT.

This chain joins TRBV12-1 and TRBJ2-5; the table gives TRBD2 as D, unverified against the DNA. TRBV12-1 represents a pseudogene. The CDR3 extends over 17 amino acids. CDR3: CASSFLEGTGNLVTQYF. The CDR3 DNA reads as TGTGCCAGCAGCTTTTTAGAAGGGACTGGCAACTTAGTGACCCAGTACTTC.

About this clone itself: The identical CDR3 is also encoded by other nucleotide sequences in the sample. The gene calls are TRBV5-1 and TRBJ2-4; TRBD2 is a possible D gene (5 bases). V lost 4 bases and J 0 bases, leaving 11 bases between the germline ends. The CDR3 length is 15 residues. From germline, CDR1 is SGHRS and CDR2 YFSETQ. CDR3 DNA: TGCGCCAGCAGCCTGGGGAGCGTAGCCAAAAACATTCAGTACTTC. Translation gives CASSLGSVAKNIQYF.

The CDR3 DNA reads TGTGCCATCAGTGAGAGCTGGGGGGCTCATGAGCAGTACTTC. Its translation is CAISESWGAHEQYF. The rearrangement links TRBV10-3 to TRBJ2-7; D may be TRBD1 or TRBD2 (6 bases each). V shed 2 bases and J shed 7 bases, with 15 bases lying between them. This CDR3 comprises 14 residues. Germline V CDR1 and CDR2: ENHRY, SYGVKD.

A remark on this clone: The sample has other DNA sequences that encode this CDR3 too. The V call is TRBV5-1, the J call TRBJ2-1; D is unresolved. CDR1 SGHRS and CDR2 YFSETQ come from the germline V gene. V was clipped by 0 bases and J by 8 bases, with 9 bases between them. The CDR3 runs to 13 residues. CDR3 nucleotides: TGCGCCAGCAGCTTGGTTCTGAGCGATGAGCAGTTCTTC. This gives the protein CASSLVLSDEQFF.

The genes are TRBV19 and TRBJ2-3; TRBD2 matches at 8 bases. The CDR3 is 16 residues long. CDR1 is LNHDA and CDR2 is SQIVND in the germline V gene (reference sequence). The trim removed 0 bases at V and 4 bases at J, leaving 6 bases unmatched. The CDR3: CASSIDNSGDADTQYF. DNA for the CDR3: TGTGCCAGTAGTATAGACAATAGCGGGGACGCAGATACGCAGTATTTT.

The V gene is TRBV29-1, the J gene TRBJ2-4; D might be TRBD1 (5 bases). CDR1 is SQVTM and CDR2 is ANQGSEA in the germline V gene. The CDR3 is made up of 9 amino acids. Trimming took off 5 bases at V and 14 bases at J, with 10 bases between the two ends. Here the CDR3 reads CSVCQGEYF. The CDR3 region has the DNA TGCAGCGTTTGTCAGGGCGAGTACTTC.

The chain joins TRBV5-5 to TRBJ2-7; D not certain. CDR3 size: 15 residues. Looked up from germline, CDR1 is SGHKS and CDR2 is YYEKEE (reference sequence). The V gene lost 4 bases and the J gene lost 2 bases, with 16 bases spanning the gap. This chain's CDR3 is CASSLIQSLTYEQYF. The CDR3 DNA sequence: TGTGCCAGCAGCCTGATCCAGAGCCTCACCTACGAGCAGTACTTC.

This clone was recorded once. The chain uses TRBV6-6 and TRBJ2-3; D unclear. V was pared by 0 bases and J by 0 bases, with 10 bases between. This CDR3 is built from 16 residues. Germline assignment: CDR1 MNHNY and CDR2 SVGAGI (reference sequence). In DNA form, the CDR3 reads TGTGCCAGCAGTTACTCGGGAAGCTCTAGCACAGATACGCAGTATTTT. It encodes CASSYSGSSSTDTQYF.

The CDR3 region is CASSQTMDSSSSYEQYF. The DNA of the CDR3 is TGTGCCAGCAGCCAGACCATGGACAGCTCAAGCTCCTACGAGCAGTACTTC. The chain combines TRBV7-9 with TRBJ2-7; TRBD1 is a possible D gene (6 bases). In germline, CDR1 is SEHNR, CDR2 FQNEAQ (reference sequence). CDR3 size: 17 residues. With 5 bases removed from V and 0 bases from J, the gap between germline ends came to 20 bases.

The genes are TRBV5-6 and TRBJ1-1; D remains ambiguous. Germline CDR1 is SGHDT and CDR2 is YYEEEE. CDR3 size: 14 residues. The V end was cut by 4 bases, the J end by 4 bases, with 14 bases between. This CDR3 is CASSPGTPGTEAFF. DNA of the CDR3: TGTGCCAGCAGCCCCGGAACCCCGGGCACTGAAGCTTTCTTT.

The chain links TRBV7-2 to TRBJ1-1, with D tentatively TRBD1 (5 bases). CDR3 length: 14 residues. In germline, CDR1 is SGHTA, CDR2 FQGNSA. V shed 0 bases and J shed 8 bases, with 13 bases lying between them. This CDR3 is CASSLAGQTVEAFF. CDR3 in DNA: TGTGCCAGCAGCTTAGCGGGGCAGACCGTGGAAGCTTTCTTT.